The rows below give T cell receptor beta chains drawn from one sample of a study of PD-L1 blockade in urothelial cancer. Sequenced by immunoSEQ multiplex PCR; TCRdb stores in-frame clones only, minus some. The profile shows approximately 67,000 clones, approximately 83% of them singletons. The starting material was PBMCs, obtained around atezolizumab (anti-PD-L1) treatment. The source is a man aged 55 to 70 with urothelial cancer. CDR3s leave out the opening cysteine and the closing phenylalanine or tryptophan.

J gene,V gene,CDR3 length,CDR3 protein
TRBJ2-7,TRBV29-1,11,SVGSGQGWEQY
TRBJ1-1,TRBV5-4,15,ASSPGGGGTVNTEAF
TRBJ1-1,TRBV7-9,10,ASSSYSAEAF
TRBJ2-1,TRBV9,14,ASSVGGSGGAYEQF
TRBJ2-6,TRBV7-2,13,ASSLPSGGANVLT
TRBJ1-2,TRBV5-1,12,ASSLAGTDYGYT
TRBJ1-1,TRBV7-9,15,ASSSRTGWGPDTEAF
TRBJ1-5,TRBV6-1,11,ASSGTGNQPQH
TRBJ1-6,TRBV6-6,14,ASSYGNRGGNSPLH
TRBJ2-7,TRBV30,13,AWRGGQRSSYEQY
TRBJ2-2,TRBV28,14,ASNRPLGGLTGELF
TRBJ1-5,TRBV27,13,ASSRKGQGDQPQH
TRBJ2-6,TRBV19,15,ASTLGGPSSGANVLT
TRBJ1-1,TRBV7-2,12,ASSFGGGNTEAF
TRBJ2-1,TRBV27,14,ASSRSSGGSYNEQF
TRBJ1-2,TRBV12-5,15,ASGFTGQGMTNYGYT
TRBJ2-7,TRBV14,11,ASSQGTLYEQY
TRBJ2-7,TRBV7-8,16,ASSIQGPSGVVFYEQY
TRBJ2-1,TRBV9,14,ASSARGTSGVNEQF
TRBJ2-5,TRBV6-6,11,ASRRGLRETQY
TRBJ2-2,TRBV10-1,12,ATRGGDNTGELF
TRBJ1-1,TRBV5-6,13,ASSYGLRGNTEAF
TRBJ2-3,TRBV5-4,12,ASSRAREGDTQY
TRBJ1-5,TRBV19,14,ASSILDRATNQPQH
TRBJ2-2,TRBV14,13,ASSFHIRGTGELF
TRBJ1-2,TRBV5-8,11,ASSAEQGRRYT
TRBJ1-6,TRBV7-9,15,ASSLGAGGSYNSPFH
TRBJ2-5,TRBV2,12,ASSISQEQETQY
TRBJ2-7,TRBV18,11,ASSPPSSYEQY
TRBJ1-5,TRBV5-4,13,ASSRDGRSVQPQH
TRBJ2-3,TRBV7-2,14,ASSSSSGGRGDTQY
TRBJ2-3,TRBV27,13,ASRGLAASTDTQY
TRBJ1-2,TRBV2,9,ASSPKYGYT
TRBJ1-1,TRBV19,15,ASSIEQGISINTEAF
TRBJ1-1,TRBV19,12,ASIGSPAYTEAF
TRBJ1-2,TRBV30,12,AWSVPRANYGYT
TRBJ2-5,TRBV11-2,14,ASSLAGGRDFWTQY
TRBJ2-4,TRBV29-1,10,SVIRDTSIQY
TRBJ2-7,TRBV5-8,10,ASSRVSYEQY
TRBJ1-6,TRBV30,12,AWTQTGGNSPLH
TRBJ1-2,TRBV4-3,12,ASSRELDSYGYT
TRBJ1-2,TRBV6-6,13,ASSYSEGRRNGYT
TRBJ1-1,TRBV7-3,13,ASSSSGTGPTEAF
TRBJ2-3,TRBV5-1,12,ASSPRQGPDTQY
TRBJ1-5,TRBV19,15,ASSRDRGPNSNQPQH
TRBJ1-4,TRBV6-5,13,ASSYSSRGREKLF